This T cell receptor beta chain was sequenced during a study of OX40 agonist ivuxolimab in advanced cancers. Study overall: Cohort: 80% to 90% men, mean age approximately 66, aged roughly 23 to 90.

Study outcomes and limitations: Circulating CD4+ and CD8+ T cells showed clonal expansion by week 6 at 0.1 to 3.0 mg/kg. Partial responders receiving 0.1-3.0 mg/kg showed among the lowest clonal expansion.

The data were produced by immunoSEQ multiplex PCR, yet TCRdb's version contains in-frame clones alone and is incomplete. The table lists more than 50,000 clones, 70% to 90% of them singletons. On this clone itself: Its antigen is still unknown.

This specimen was CD4+ or CD8+ T cells sorted from blood, taken in a trial of the OX40 agonist ivuxolimab. The sequence was obtained from an adult with an advanced solid tumor such as melanoma, head and neck, liver or kidney cancer.

The chain's CDR3 is CASSRDRQNYGYTF. DNA of the CDR3: TGTGCCAGCAGCCGGGACAGACAAAACTATGGCTACACCTTC. V usage is TRBV5-4 and J usage is TRBJ1-2; 7 nucleotides line up with TRBD1. The germline V gene encodes CDR1 SGHNT and CDR2 YYREEE (reference sequence). V dropped 4 bases and J dropped 2; count of bases not matched to a gene: 5. The CDR3 runs 14 residues.